The 16 T cell receptor beta chains given below trace back to one sample, sequenced in a study of T cells in narcolepsy. Assay: immunoSEQ multiplex PCR; the TCRdb copy retains only in-frame clones and omits some. The table shows tens of thousands of clones, with about nine tenths occurring only once. Sequencing was carried out using CD45RA- memory CD4+ T cells from PBMCs. The receptors shown here come from a human donor with narcolepsy.

V usage is TRBV4-3 and J usage is TRBJ2-1, with D possibly being TRBD2 (7 bases). The germline V and J ends were trimmed by 0 bases and 6 bases, with 12 bases remaining between them. Looked up from germline, CDR1 is LGHNA and CDR2 is YSLEER. This CDR3 spans 15 amino acids. CDR3 residues: CASSQEGGASNEQFF. The CDR3 DNA reads TGCGCCAGCAGCCAAGAAGGGGGGGCCTCCAATGAGCAGTTCTTC.

V is TRBV7-2 and J is TRBJ1-4; 9 positions match TRBD1. The CDR3 sequence is 14 residues long. The J segment lost 10 bases and the V segment lost 4 bases, leaving 7 bases of the junction unmatched. CDR1 and CDR2 (germline): SGHTA, FQGNSA. The CDR3: CASSSGQGRRKLFF. In DNA, the CDR3 is TGTGCCAGCAGCTCCGGACAGGGGCGGCGAAAACTGTTTTTT.

This chain links TRBV27 with TRBJ2-7; 10 nucleotides agree with TRBD1. V shed 4 bases and J 7 bases; nucleotides not matched to a gene: 7. The V gene's germline CDR1 is MNHEY and CDR2 SMNVEV (reference sequence). The CDR3 runs to 14 residues. In nucleotides, the CDR3 is TGTGCCAGCAGTTCAAGCGACAGGGGGCGGGAGCAGTACTTC. Its protein is CASSSSDRGREQYF.

This clone has just a few counts. The rearrangement uses TRBV7-3 and TRBJ2-7; tentative D call: TRBD1 (5 bases). Germline CDR1 and CDR2: SGHTA and FQGTGA. The CDR3 is 14 residues long. Trimming took 5 bases from V and 0 from J, leaving 11 bases between them. In DNA, the CDR3 is TGTGCCAGCAGCCCAAGCAGGGACTCCTACGAGCAGTACTTC. Translation: CASSPSRDSYEQYF.

This chain joins TRBV30 and TRBJ2-7; 7 nucleotides match TRBD2. V dropped 3 bases and J dropped 5; count of bases not matched to a gene: 7. Germline loops: CDR1 GTSNPN, CDR2 SVGIG (reference sequence). The CDR3 covers 13 residues. The CDR3 is CAWRGGSSHEQYF. CDR3 coding DNA: TGTGCCTGGAGGGGCGGGAGTTCACACGAGCAGTACTTC.

The rearrangement uses TRBV19 and TRBJ1-1; TRBD1 aligns across 12 bases. The CDR3 has 15 residues. With 5 bases clipped from V and 11 bases from J, the junction kept 12 bases outside the gene matches. Germline CDR1 is LNHDA and CDR2 is SQIVND (reference sequence). CDR3 bases: TGTGCCAGTAGTGGGACAGGGGGCGTTAGTCAGTCGGCTTTCTTT. The encoded protein is CASSGTGGVSQSAFF.

The rearrangement joins TRBV19 to TRBJ2-3; D tentatively fits TRBD1 or TRBD2 (5 bases each). The CDR3 runs 16 residues. V shed 1 base and J shed 6 bases, with 17 bases lying between them. The germline V gene encodes CDR1 LNHDA and CDR2 SQIVND (reference sequence). CDR3 bases: TGTGCCAGTAGTATAGTGTCGGGACGGCAGACGGATACGCAGTATTTT. Translated: CASSIVSGRQTDTQYF.

The CDR3 region has the DNA TGTGCCAGCAGCCTCTCTGGAAAGACCTATGGCTACACCTTC. It translates to CASSLSGKTYGYTF. J is TRBJ1-2 and V is TRBV14; D is unclear. The CDR3 extends over 14 amino acids. CDR1 is SGHDN, CDR2 FVKESK, per germline. The germline V and J ends were trimmed by 4 bases and 4 bases, with 13 bases remaining between them. Supplemented by reference TRBV14 and TRBJ1-2, the full variable domain reads EAGVTQFPSHSVIEKGQTVTLRCDPISGHDNLYWYRRVMGKEIKFLLHFVKESKQDESGMPNNRFLAERTGGTYSTLKVQPAELEDSGVYFCASSLSGKTYGYTFGSGTRLTVV.

The genes are TRBV2 and TRBJ2-3; no clear D. The CDR3 spans 12 residues. CDR1 SNHLY and CDR2 FYNNEI come from the germline V gene. The V end was cut by 2 bases, the J end by 5 bases, with 5 bases between. CDR3 nucleotide sequence: TGTGCCAGCAGTGAAAGAGGAGATACGCAGTATTTT. It specifies CASSERGDTQYF.

V is TRBV11-2 and J is TRBJ2-3; possibly TRBD2 for D (6 bases). V dropped 4 bases and J dropped 11 bases, with 19 bases sitting between them. The CDR3 is 14 amino acids. Germline values: CDR1 SGHAT, CDR2 FQNNGV. The CDR3 sequence is CASSSGASVRRQYF. The CDR3 nucleotides read TGTGCCAGCAGCTCCGGGGCTAGCGTACGACGGCAGTATTTT.

The J gene is TRBJ2-1, the V gene TRBV27; D may match TRBD1 or TRBD2 (6 bases each). In germline, CDR1 is MNHEY, CDR2 SMNVEV (reference sequence). Trimming shortened V by 6 bases and J by 1 base, and 16 bases separated the two germline ends. This CDR3 is built from 16 residues. In DNA form, the CDR3 reads TGTGCCAGCAGCCGGTCGGGAGACAGGTCCTACAATGAGCAGTTCTTC. Protein: CASSRSGDRSYNEQFF.

The genes are TRBV19 and TRBJ2-5; D may be TRBD2 (6 bases). CDR1 LNHDA and CDR2 SQIVND come from the germline V gene (reference sequence). Trimming stripped 3 bases from V and 4 bases from J, with 15 bases between. The CDR3 spans 15 residues. CDR3: CASSIEGGRGETQYF. The CDR3 nucleotides are TGTGCCAGTAGTATTGAGGGAGGTCGGGGAGAGACCCAGTACTTC.

V and J are TRBV7-2 and TRBJ2-3; TRBD1 is a possible D gene (6 bases). V lost 4 bases to trimming and J lost 4 bases, with 9 bases between them. CDR3 size: 13 residues. Looked up from germline, CDR1 is SGHTA and CDR2 is FQGNSA. The CDR3 bases are TGTGCCAGCAGCTCCCCAGGGGCAGATACGCAGTATTTT. It codes for CASSSPGADTQYF.

This chain joins TRBV30 and TRBJ2-5; TRBD1 matches at 9 bases. The DNA end is a closer match to TRBJ2-7, so the J assignment may be wrong. CDR3 length: 14 residues. Per the germline V gene, CDR1 is GTSNPN and CDR2 is SVGIG (reference sequence). The CDR3 loop reads CAWRKTGGRYEQYF. The CDR3 region has the DNA TGTGCCTGGAGAAAGACAGGGGGTCGGTACGAGCAGTACTTC.

This rearrangement joins TRBV25-1 to TRBJ1-2; no reliable D call. The ends were cut back, 3 bases at V and 8 bases at J, with 16 bases in the middle. Germline-derived CDR1 and CDR2 are MGHDK and SYGVNS. The CDR3 has 14 amino acids. This CDR3 is CASSDLGGLKGYTF. The CDR3 nucleotides read TGTGCCAGCAGTGACCTCGGAGGGCTTAAGGGCTACACCTTC.

The V and J genes are TRBV19 and TRBJ1-1, with a possible D match to TRBD1 (5 bases). Per the germline V gene, CDR1 is LNHDA and CDR2 is SQIVND (reference sequence). There are 15 residues in the CDR3. The germline V and J ends were trimmed by 1 base and 5 bases, with 14 bases remaining between them. The CDR3 sequence: CASSIGAGSRTEAFF. DNA of the CDR3: TGTGCCAGTAGTATAGGTGCAGGGTCAAGGACTGAAGCTTTCTTT.